Presented here are 4 T cell receptor beta chains from one specimen sequenced in a study of blood T cells in healthy people across ages. The use of a sample-barcoded 5' primer and a J-beta primer mix characterized a second PCR of roughly 6 to 11 cycles. MiXCR was run by TCRdb on the 5' RACE reads, yielding one entry per CDR3 protein. The table lists some 700,000 distinct CDR3 sequences, 22% of them singletons. The sequenced sample consisted of blood. Receptors originate from a man between 65 and 85 years old in good health.

This clonotype has only a few counts. The J gene is TRBJ2-1, the V gene TRBV7-9; 7 nucleotides agree with TRBD1. Germline V gene data show CDR1 as SEHNR and CDR2 as FQNEAQ (reference sequence). The CDR3 spans 16 residues. Trimming at V came to 6 bases and at J to 5 bases, leaving 13 bases not matched to a gene. DNA for the CDR3: TGTGCCAGCAGTCCCAACGACAGGGCTTTCGACAATGAGCAGTTCTTC. Translation: CASSPNDRAFDNEQFF.

In its sample, this clonotype was seen a few times. The genes are TRBV18 and TRBJ2-1; TRBD2 is a possible D gene (5 bases). The DNA end lines up better with TRBJ2-7; the J call may be wrong. CDR3 length: 12 amino acids. The germline V gene has CDR1 KGHSH and CDR2 LQKENI. In DNA form, the CDR3 reads TGTGCCAGCTCACTCGGCCAGCGGGAGCAGTACTTC. This encodes CASSLGQREQYF.

Many counts were recorded for this clonotype. V gene TRBV6-1 combines with J gene TRBJ2-7, with unresolved D. The CDR3 sequence is 15 residues long. Germline V gene data show CDR1 as MNHNS and CDR2 as SASEGT. V shed 6 bases and J shed 2 bases, with 17 bases lying between them. CDR3 sequence (DNA): TGTGCCAGCAGCGAGCCCGGATCATTCCCCTACGAGCAGTACTTC. Translating it yields CASSEPGSFPYEQYF.

The CDR3 DNA sequence: TGCAGTGCCGTACAGGGGAATAGCAATCAGCCCCAGCATTTT. This encodes CSAVQGNSNQPQHF. The rearrangement uses TRBV20-1 and TRBJ1-5; 7 positions agree with TRBD1. CDR1 is DFQATT and CDR2 is SNEGSKA in the germline V gene (reference sequence). The CDR3 covers 14 residues. V was clipped by 6 bases and J by 0 bases; unmatched bases: 5.